The next 13 T cell receptor beta chains were all read from a single sample in a study of early T cells in non-severe SARS-CoV-2 infection. MiXCR, run by TCRdb on the 5' RACE reads, gives a single entry per CDR3 protein. The profile shows about 77,000 distinct CDR3 sequences, about a sixth of them singletons. Sequenced material: whole blood. Receptor source: an adult who was a healthcare worker with PCR-confirmed SARS-CoV-2 infection or an uninfected control (not recorded which).

This clonotype was recorded a few times. The chain employs TRBV5-5 and TRBJ1-5, with 8 nucleotides matching TRBD1. Germline assignment: CDR1 SGHKS and CDR2 YYEKEE (reference sequence). The CDR3 spans 14 residues. The V and J ends lost 6 bases and 7 bases, in that order; junction bases with no gene match: 9. The CDR3: CASTRTGIDQPQHF. CDR3 in DNA: TGTGCCAGCACCCGGACAGGGATTGACCAGCCCCAGCATTTT.

The chain recombines TRBV29-1 with TRBJ2-5; D gene uncertain. The germline V and J ends were trimmed by 6 bases and 1 base, with 12 bases remaining between them. CDR1 is SQVTM and CDR2 is ANQGSEA in the germline V gene. The CDR3 is 13 amino acids. Written as DNA, the CDR3 is TGCAGCGTGCCTCCTGGACCCCAAGAGACCCAGTACTTC. As protein: CSVPPGPQETQYF.

This chain connects TRBV20-1 to TRBJ2-7, with D uncertain. This CDR3 is 13 amino acids long. Trimming left V 0 bases short and J 4 bases short, with 10 bases between. The germline V gene encodes CDR1 DFQATT and CDR2 SNEGSKA (reference sequence). Here the CDR3 DNA reads TGCAGTGCTAGAGATCTGGGTTCGTACGAGCAGTACTTC. Translated, it gives CSARDLGSYEQYF.

There are a few counts of this clonotype. The chain joins TRBV11-2 to TRBJ1-4, with D unresolved. The CDR3 sequence is 13 residues long. The V end was cut by 0 bases, the J end by 7 bases, with 6 bases between. The germline CDR1 and CDR2 sequences are SGHAT and FQNNGV. The CDR3, as DNA: TGTGCCAGCAGCTTAGATGCTCTTGAAAAACTGTTTTTT. Protein sequence: CASSLDALEKLFF. The entire variable domain, with the rest obtained from reference TRBV11-2 and TRBJ1-4, is as follows: EAGVAQSPRYKIIEKRQSVAFWCNPISGHATLYWYQQILGQGPKLLIQFQNNGVVDDSQLPKDRFSAERLKGVDSTLKIQPAKLEDSAVYLCASSLDALEKLFFGSGTQLSVL.

Only a few counts were recorded for this clonotype. The chain carries TRBV9 and TRBJ1-1; 7 positions agree with TRBD1. This CDR3 region has 16 residues. Germline-derived CDR1 and CDR2 are SGDLS and YYNGEE. The trim removed 5 bases at V and 0 bases at J, leaving 10 bases unmatched. The chain's CDR3 is CASSRKGGQMNTEAFF. The CDR3 DNA follows: TGTGCCAGCAGTCGAAAAGGGGGACAGATGAACACTGAAGCTTTCTTT.

This sequence joins TRBV6-2 or TRBV6-3 and TRBJ2-5, with D perhaps matching TRBD1 (6 bases). The CDR3 is 13 residues long. Trimming shortened V by 6 bases and J by 4 bases, and 12 bases separated the two germline ends. Germline-derived CDR1 and CDR2 are MNHEY and SVGEGT. CDR3 sequence (DNA): TGTGCCAGCAGCCCAGGGGCGCCAGAGACCCAGTACTTC. Amino acids: CASSPGAPETQYF.

The genes are TRBV2 and TRBJ2-1; tentative D call: TRBD1 (6 bases). This CDR3 is built from 15 residues. Looked up from germline, CDR1 is SNHLY and CDR2 is FYNNEI. Trimming left V 4 bases short and J 6 bases short, with 16 bases between. Written as DNA, the CDR3 is TGTGCCAGCAGTGCCGACAGGTTAGGGGCCAATGAGCAGTTCTTC. Its protein is CASSADRLGANEQFF.

The gene calls are TRBV18 and TRBJ2-4; 9 bases align to TRBD2. V shed 3 bases and J 7 bases; nucleotides not matched to a gene: 13. This CDR3 is 17 amino acids long. CDR1 and CDR2 from the germline V gene are KGHSH and LQKENI. The CDR3 DNA reads TGTGCCAGCTCACCTTCGGCGGGGGGGCCGAATACGAACATTCAGTACTTC. It is translated as CASSPSAGGPNTNIQYF.

The table lists this clonotype with a few counts. The rearrangement uses TRBV4-2 and TRBJ2-2; 10 bases are shared with TRBD1. This CDR3 is 15 amino acids long. The germline gives CDR1 LGHNA, CDR2 YNFKEQ. V was clipped by 4 bases and J by 7 bases; unmatched bases: 6. The CDR3 DNA sequence: TGTGCCAGCAGCCCTGGGACAGGGGAAGTCGGGGAGCTGTTTTTT. Its protein product is CASSPGTGEVGELFF.

This clonotype turned up a few times. The rearrangement joins TRBV6-6 to TRBJ2-1, with D unclear. Germline-derived CDR1 and CDR2 are MNHNY and SVGAGI (reference sequence). Trimming removed 0 bases at V and 2 bases at J, with 5 bases between. This CDR3 spans 14 amino acids. CDR3 sequence (DNA): TGTGCCAGCAGTTACTCTGGCACCTACAATGAGCAGTTCTTC. Protein: CASSYSGTYNEQFF.

This sequence joins TRBV29-1 and TRBJ1-1; 7 nucleotides line up with TRBD1. Germline CDR1 reads SQVTM; CDR2 reads ANQGSEA. The CDR3 runs to 13 residues. Trimming removed 6 bases from V and 0 bases from J; junction bases left unmatched: 4. CDR3 region: CSVAGTVNTEAFF. In nucleotides, the CDR3 is TGCAGCGTAGCCGGGACAGTGAACACTGAAGCTTTCTTT.

There are a few counts of this clonotype. This chain uses TRBV11-2 with TRBJ2-6; tentatively, D is TRBD1 (6 bases). Trimming removed 5 bases from V and 1 base from J, with 18 bases in between. The CDR3 spans 18 residues. Per germline, CDR1 SGHAT and CDR2 FQNNGV. The CDR3, as DNA: TGTGCCAGCAGCATCGGACAGACTTGGCCTTCTGGGGCCAACGTCCTGACTTTC. It encodes CASSIGQTWPSGANVLTF.

V and J are TRBV7-3 and TRBJ2-7, with TRBD1 identical over 8 bases. The CDR3 sequence is 13 residues long. Per germline, CDR1 SGHTA and CDR2 FQGTGA. J gave up 10 bases and V 4 bases, and 9 bases lay outside the gene matches. The CDR3 protein is CASSSGQGGSQYF. The CDR3 DNA sequence: TGTGCCAGCAGCTCAGGACAGGGTGGGTCTCAGTACTTC.